Below, 20 T cell receptor beta chains from the same sample are listed, as sequenced in a study of blood T cell repertoires in COVID-19. TCRdb's table, derived via immunoSEQ multiplex PCR, lists solely in-frame clones and lacks some. This sample carries 250,000 to 350,000 clones, 75% to 90% of them seen once, and the ten largest clones take about 2.2%. Material for sequencing was peripheral blood. These receptors were collected from a woman between 45 and 65 years old who had recovered from COVID-19.

The chain uses TRBV7-8 and TRBJ1-2, with D tentatively TRBD1 (5 bases). This CDR3 region has 16 residues. The V gene's germline CDR1 is SGHVS and CDR2 FQNEAQ. The V gene lost 1 base and the J gene lost 7 bases, with 19 bases spanning the gap. CDR3 protein: CASSLGFDRITGGYTF. CDR3 DNA sequence: TGTGCCAGCAGCTTAGGGTTCGACAGAATAACAGGTGGCTACACCTTC.

The chain carries TRBV9 and TRBJ1-6, with D perhaps TRBD1 (6 bases). V lost 3 bases and J 7 bases, leaving 14 bases between the germline ends. CDR3 length: 15 residues. In germline, CDR1 is SGDLS, CDR2 YYNGEE. The CDR3 DNA follows: TGTGCCAGCAGCGCCCTGGTGGGGGCGAATTCACCCCTCCACTTT. Translation: CASSALVGANSPLHF.

The chain employs TRBV5-1 and TRBJ2-1; the match to TRBD2 covers 7 bases. The V segment lost 0 bases and the J segment 8 bases; nucleotides outside the gene matches: 8. The CDR3 is 15 amino acids. CDR1 is SGHRS and CDR2 is YFSETQ in the germline V gene. CDR3 DNA: TGCGCCAGCAGCTTGGCCGGGACTAATCAGGATGAGCAGTTCTTC. Translated, it gives CASSLAGTNQDEQFF.

Of note for this clone: Other DNA sequences in the same sample also yield this CDR3. The rearrangement links TRBV3-1 (or the pseudogene TRBV3-2) to TRBJ2-3; 9 nucleotides align to TRBD2. Losses at the gene ends were 4 bases for V and 0 bases for J; bases not matched to a gene: 2. The CDR3 totals 15 residues. Germline lookup yields CDR1 LGHDT and CDR2 YNNKEL (reference sequence). In DNA form, the CDR3 reads TGTGCCAGCAGCCGGCTAGCGGGGAGCACAGATACGCAGTATTTT. The encoded protein is CASSRLAGSTDTQYF.

This chain links TRBV10-3 with TRBJ2-3, with 10 bases identical to TRBD1. Trimming at V came to 6 bases and at J to 4 bases, leaving 7 bases not matched to a gene. CDR3 length: 15 residues. The germline V gene has CDR1 ENHRY and CDR2 SYGVKD. The CDR3 reads CAISPAGTGADTQYF. For the CDR3, the DNA is TGTGCCATCAGCCCAGCCGGGACAGGGGCAGATACGCAGTATTTT.

This chain uses TRBV5-1 with TRBJ2-5; a weak D match, TRBD2 (6 bases). V shed 0 bases and J shed 1 base, with 13 bases lying between them. Germline values: CDR1 SGHRS, CDR2 YFSETQ. The CDR3 runs to 16 residues. The DNA of the CDR3 is TGCGCCAGCAGCTTGGTCGGCGGGGTAGGCCAAGAGACCCAGTACTTC. Translated, it gives CASSLVGGVGQETQYF.

This clone was found a few times. CDR3 amino acids: CSVEGQASAYYTF. The CDR3, as DNA: TGCAGCGTTGAGGGACAAGCATCGGCCTACTACACCTTC. The V call is TRBV29-1, the J call TRBJ1-2; D is perhaps TRBD1 (6 bases). Trimming removed 3 bases from V and 10 bases from J, with 18 bases in between. CDR3 length equals 13 residues. Germline assignment: CDR1 SQVTM and CDR2 ANQGSEA.

V usage is TRBV20-1 and J usage is TRBJ1-1; D call uncertain. Trimming took off 2 bases at V and 10 bases at J, with 11 bases between the two ends. Per the germline V gene, CDR1 is DFQATT and CDR2 is SNEGSKA (reference sequence). The CDR3 is 11 amino acids. The CDR3 bases are TGCAGTGCTAGATCCCCTAAGCGAGCTTTCTTT. Its protein is CSARSPKRAFF.

The chain employs TRBV29-1 and TRBJ2-3; unclear D gene. The CDR3 covers 10 residues. Trimming shortened V by 7 bases and J by 6 bases, and 8 bases separated the two germline ends. Germline-derived CDR1 and CDR2 are SQVTM and ANQGSEA. This chain's CDR3 is CSGGSDTQYF. The DNA of the CDR3 is TGCAGCGGGGGTAGTGATACGCAGTATTTT.

The CDR3 DNA follows: TGCGCCAGCAGCCGGACACCCAAGGGCACTGAAGCTTTCTTT. Its translation: CASSRTPKGTEAFF. This chain connects TRBV5-1 to TRBJ1-1; the D gene is possibly TRBD1 (5 bases). The germline CDR1 and CDR2 sequences are SGHRS and YFSETQ. V lost 4 bases, J lost 4 bases, and 14 bases lay in between. This CDR3 is 14 amino acids long.

This chain connects TRBV14 to TRBJ1-3; D unresolved. V was pared by 4 bases and J by 1 base, with 11 bases between. The CDR3 consists of 15 residues. Looked up from germline, CDR1 is SGHDN and CDR2 is FVKESK. CDR3 sequence: CASSPEFLSGNTIYF. Here the CDR3 DNA reads TGTGCCAGCAGCCCAGAATTTCTATCTGGAAACACCATATATTTT.

The chain carries TRBV7-3 and TRBJ1-1; no clear D. V was shortened by 2 bases and J by 1 base, with 8 bases between the two germline ends. Germline V gene data show CDR1 as SGHTA and CDR2 as FQGTGA. The CDR3 covers 14 residues. CDR3 in DNA: TGTGCCAGCAGCTTACTAGGCGAGAACACTGAAGCTTTCTTT. Protein sequence: CASSLLGENTEAFF.

The chain combines TRBV28 with TRBJ1-5, with D tentatively TRBD1 (5 bases). The V end lost 7 bases, the J end lost 7 bases, and 17 bases lay between the germline ends. Germline V gene lookup returns CDR1 MDHEN and CDR2 SYDVKM. The CDR3 contains 14 residues. The CDR3, as DNA: TGTGCCAGCATGTTCGGGGGGAAGGGCCAGCCCCAGCATTTT. This gives the protein CASMFGGKGQPQHF.

This chain connects TRBV13 to TRBJ2-5, with 10 positions matching TRBD2. This CDR3 has 15 residues. CDR1 and CDR2 (germline): PRHDT, FYEKMQ (reference sequence). V lost 2 bases and J lost 6; bases outside the gene matches: 6. The CDR3 nucleotides are TGTGCCAGCAGCTTACCTAGCGGGGGCATCAAGACCCAGTACTTC. This sequence encodes CASSLPSGGIKTQYF.

The table lists this clone with a count of one. This rearrangement joins TRBV27 to TRBJ2-1; tentatively, D is TRBD2 (5 bases). Germline V lookup: CDR1 MNHEY, CDR2 SMNVEV (reference sequence). This CDR3 is built from 14 residues. With 1 base removed from V and 9 bases from J, the gap between germline ends came to 13 bases. The chain's CDR3 is CASSLLGWSGEQFF. The CDR3 bases are TGTGCCAGCAGTTTATTAGGATGGAGCGGTGAGCAGTTCTTC.

This clone was recorded only once. The chain employs TRBV7-3 and TRBJ1-1; 9 bases line up with TRBD1. The V and J ends lost 4 bases and 0 bases, in that order; junction bases with no gene match: 9. The CDR3 contains 17 residues. Germline V gene lookup returns CDR1 SGHTA and CDR2 FQGTGA. For the CDR3, the DNA is TGTGCCAGCAGCTCGATCGGGACAGGGCGATTGAACACTGAAGCTTTCTTT. This gives the protein CASSSIGTGRLNTEAFF.

CDR3 DNA sequence: TGCGCCAGCAGCCCCGAACCCTCAAGACAGGCTCGACCCCTTTCCGAGCAGTACTTC. This sequence encodes CASSPEPSRQARPLSEQYF. The V call is TRBV5-1, the J call TRBJ2-7, with a weak D call TRBD1 (6 bases). V lost 4 bases to trimming and J lost 6 bases, with 32 bases between them. CDR3 length: 19 residues. Per the germline V gene, CDR1 is SGHRS and CDR2 is YFSETQ.

The CDR3 spells CARSLLPTGVEQYF. The CDR3 DNA reads TGTGCCAGAAGCCTCCTCCCGACAGGGGTCGAGCAGTACTTC. This chain uses TRBV5-3 with TRBJ2-7, with 8 bases aligning to TRBD1. TRBV5-3 is treated as an ORF (open reading frame) with a function not yet certain. V dropped 4 bases and J dropped 6; count of bases not matched to a gene: 9. CDR3 length equals 14 residues.

This clone was observed a single time. J is TRBJ1-1 and V is TRBV5-1; TRBD1 matches at 7 bases. The germline V gene has CDR1 SGHRS and CDR2 YFSETQ. With V trimmed by 4 bases and J by 4 bases, 4 bases remained unmatched. The CDR3 has 13 amino acids. The CDR3 is CASSITGATEAFF. The CDR3 DNA reads as TGCGCCAGCAGCATAACAGGGGCCACTGAAGCTTTCTTT.

The rearrangement uses TRBV6-6 and TRBJ1-5, with a weak D call TRBD1 (6 bases). This CDR3 has 12 amino acids. V was cut by 6 bases and J by 12 bases, with 15 bases left in between. Germline values: CDR1 MNHNY, CDR2 SVGAGI (reference sequence). CDR3 amino acids: CASSFGTPVQHF. The CDR3, as DNA: TGTGCCAGCAGCTTCGGGACACCAGTCCAGCATTTT.